The present T cell receptor beta chain was sequenced within a study of T cell responses to AZD1222 COVID-19 vaccine. Data came from immunoSEQ multiplex PCR; TCRdb stores just in-frame clones and leaves some out. The data contain 120,000 to 150,000 clones, about 93% of them singletons. Notes on the study in general: Spike-specific TCR breadth and depth went up after people got two AZD1222 doses.

Germline-derived CDR1 and CDR2 are SNHLY and FYNNEI. The V and J ends lost 6 bases and 3 bases respectively, with 26 bases between them. This CDR3 is 18 amino acids long. About this clone itself: Antigen: not known.

Sequences were derived from peripheral blood, sampled on day 0 of AZD1222 vaccination. The sequence was obtained from an adult in good health. This sequence joins TRBV2 and TRBJ1-1, with D possibly TRBD1 on 6 matching bases. In DNA, the CDR3 is TGTGCCAGCAGGGGGGCGCGGGGGAGGGAGACTCTCCACACTGAAGCTTTCTTT. Translated, it gives CASRGARGRETLHTEAFF.